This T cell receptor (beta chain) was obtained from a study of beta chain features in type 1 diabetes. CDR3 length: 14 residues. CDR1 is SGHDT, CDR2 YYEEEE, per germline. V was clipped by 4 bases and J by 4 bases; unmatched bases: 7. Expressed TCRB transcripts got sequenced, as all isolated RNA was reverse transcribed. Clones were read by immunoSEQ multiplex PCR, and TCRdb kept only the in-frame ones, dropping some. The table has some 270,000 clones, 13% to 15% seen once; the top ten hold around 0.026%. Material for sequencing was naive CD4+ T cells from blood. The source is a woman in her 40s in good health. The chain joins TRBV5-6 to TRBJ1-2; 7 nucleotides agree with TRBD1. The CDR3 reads CASSIPGGTYGYTF. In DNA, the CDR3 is TGTGCCAGCAGCATCCCAGGGGGGACCTATGGCTACACCTTC.